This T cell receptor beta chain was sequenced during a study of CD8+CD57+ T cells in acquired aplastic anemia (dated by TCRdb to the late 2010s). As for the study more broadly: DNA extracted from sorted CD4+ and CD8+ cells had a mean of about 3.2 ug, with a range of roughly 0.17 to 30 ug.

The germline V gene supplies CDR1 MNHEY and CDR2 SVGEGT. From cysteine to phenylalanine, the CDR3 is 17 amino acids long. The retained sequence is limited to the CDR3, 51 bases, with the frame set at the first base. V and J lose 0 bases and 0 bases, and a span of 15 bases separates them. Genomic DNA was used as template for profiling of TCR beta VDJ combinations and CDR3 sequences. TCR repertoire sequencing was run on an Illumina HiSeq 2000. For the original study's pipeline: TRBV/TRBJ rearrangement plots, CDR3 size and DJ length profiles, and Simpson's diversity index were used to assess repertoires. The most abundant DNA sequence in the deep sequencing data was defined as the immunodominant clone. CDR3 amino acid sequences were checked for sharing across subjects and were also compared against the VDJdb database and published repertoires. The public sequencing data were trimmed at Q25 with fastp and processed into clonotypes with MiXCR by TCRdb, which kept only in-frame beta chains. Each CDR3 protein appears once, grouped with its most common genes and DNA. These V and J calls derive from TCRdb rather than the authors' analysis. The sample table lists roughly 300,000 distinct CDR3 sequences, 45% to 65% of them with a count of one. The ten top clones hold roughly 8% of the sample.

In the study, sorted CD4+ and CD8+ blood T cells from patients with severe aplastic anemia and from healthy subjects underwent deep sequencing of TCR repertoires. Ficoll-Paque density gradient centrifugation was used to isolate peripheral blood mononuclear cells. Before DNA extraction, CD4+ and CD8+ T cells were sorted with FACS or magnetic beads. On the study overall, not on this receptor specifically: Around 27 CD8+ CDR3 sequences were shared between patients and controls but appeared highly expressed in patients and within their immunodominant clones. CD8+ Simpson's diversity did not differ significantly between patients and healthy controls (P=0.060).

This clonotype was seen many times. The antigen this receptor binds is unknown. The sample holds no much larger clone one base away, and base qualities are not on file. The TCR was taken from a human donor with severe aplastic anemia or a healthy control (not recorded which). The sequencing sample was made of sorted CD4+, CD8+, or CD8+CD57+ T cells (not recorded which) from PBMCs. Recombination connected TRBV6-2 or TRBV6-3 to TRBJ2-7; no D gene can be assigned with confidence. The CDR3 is CASSYSPARRSSYEQYF. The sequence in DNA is TGTGCCAGCAGTTACTCTCCAGCGAGGCGAAGCTCCTACGAGCAGTACTTC.